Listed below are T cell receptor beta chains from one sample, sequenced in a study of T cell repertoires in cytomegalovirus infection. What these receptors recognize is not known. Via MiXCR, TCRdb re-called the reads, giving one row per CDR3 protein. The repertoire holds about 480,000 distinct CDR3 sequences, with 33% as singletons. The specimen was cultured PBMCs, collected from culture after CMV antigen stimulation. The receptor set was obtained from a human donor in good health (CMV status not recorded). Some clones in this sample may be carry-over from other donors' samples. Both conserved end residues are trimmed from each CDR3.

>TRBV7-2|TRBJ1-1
ASSFQASREEAF
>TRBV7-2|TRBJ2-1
ASSRRAFNEQF
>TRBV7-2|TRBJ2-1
ASNPSGRYNEQF
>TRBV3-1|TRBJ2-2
ASSPNWGATGELF
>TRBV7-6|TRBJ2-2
ASSPRGLAGVNTGELF
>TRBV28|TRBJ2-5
ASRGRSGRLTETQY
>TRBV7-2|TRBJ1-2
ASSLVRDGGGYT
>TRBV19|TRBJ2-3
ASSIEGTSTDTQY
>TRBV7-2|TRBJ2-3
ASSFDRFRGDTQY
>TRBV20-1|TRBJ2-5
SALGGPRETQY
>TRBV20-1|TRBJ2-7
SARKGGSYEQY
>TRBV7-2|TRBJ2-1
ASSVVVGLAGSNEQF
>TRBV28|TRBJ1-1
ASSLEPGETTEAF
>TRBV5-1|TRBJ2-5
ASSLAPSGGQETQY
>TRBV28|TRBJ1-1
ASSQSRDRARNTEAF